The 32 T cell receptor beta chains given below trace back to one sample, sequenced in a study of blood T cell repertoires in COVID-19. Profiled with immunoSEQ multiplex PCR; TCRdb holds only in-frame clones, not every one. Of approximately 130,000 clones in the sample, about 83% were seen once. Input material: peripheral blood. The receptor source for this set is a human donor in a cohort sampled during active COVID-19.

The chain uses TRBV5-6 and TRBJ1-6, with no clear D. Germline loops: CDR1 SGHDT, CDR2 YYEEEE. The CDR3 consists of 18 residues. V was clipped by 2 bases and J by 0 bases, with 15 bases between them. CDR3 DNA: TGTGCCAGCAGCTTAGGATCCGATTACAGCTCCTATAATTCACCCCTCCACTTT. It codes for CASSLGSDYSSYNSPLHF.

The J gene is TRBJ1-4, the V gene TRBV30; 8 bases match TRBD1. Germline V CDR1 and CDR2: GTSNPN, SVGIG (reference sequence). The CDR3 is made up of 13 amino acids. After removal of 4 bases from V and 8 bases from J, the junction contained 6 bases not matched to a gene. The CDR3 spells CAWTGQGGEKLFF. Here the CDR3 DNA reads TGTGCCTGGACCGGACAGGGAGGCGAAAAACTGTTTTTT.

This clone appeared a few times. The chain carries TRBV7-9 and TRBJ2-3; a possible D gene is TRBD1 (6 bases). V shed 5 bases and J shed 3 bases, with 9 bases lying between them. Germline-derived CDR1 and CDR2 are SEHNR and FQNEAQ (reference sequence). This CDR3 has 13 amino acids. The CDR3 nucleotides read TGTGCCAGCAGCCCCCAGGGGACAGATACGCAGTATTTT. It encodes CASSPQGTDTQYF.

The J gene is TRBJ2-6, the V gene TRBV19, with unresolved D. Germline CDR1 reads LNHDA; CDR2 reads SQIVND (reference sequence). V lost 1 base to trimming and J lost 0 bases, with 7 bases between them. This CDR3 is 16 amino acids long. CDR3 residues: CASSIVLPSGANVLTF. In DNA form, the CDR3 reads TGTGCCAGTAGTATAGTACTCCCCTCTGGGGCCAACGTCCTGACTTTC.

The V gene is TRBV4-1, the J gene TRBJ1-4; perhaps TRBD1 as D (6 bases). CDR3 length equals 18 residues. Germline assignment: CDR1 MGHRA and CDR2 YSYEKL. The ends were cut back, 0 bases at V and 7 bases at J, with 21 bases in the middle. This CDR3 is CASSQDLSRGAVSEKLFF. The CDR3 nucleotides are TGCGCCAGCAGCCAAGATCTGTCTCGGGGGGCCGTGAGTGAAAAACTGTTTTTT.

This clone was counted between two and nine times. J is TRBJ1-3 and V is TRBV30; a possible D gene is TRBD1 (5 bases). CDR1 GTSNPN and CDR2 SVGIG come from the germline V gene (reference sequence). This CDR3 comprises 15 residues. V lost 1 base to trimming and J lost 0 bases, with 10 bases between them. The CDR3 sequence is CAWSGQNPSGNTIYF. CDR3 nucleotides: TGTGCCTGGAGTGGACAGAACCCCTCTGGAAACACCATATATTTT.

This chain joins TRBV9 and TRBJ1-2, with 7 bases fitting TRBD1. The junction had 14 bases not matched to a gene; V was cut back by 4 bases and J by 8 bases. Germline values: CDR1 SGDLS, CDR2 YYNGEE. This CDR3 spans 15 amino acids. The CDR3 nucleotides are TGTGCCAGCAGCCCCTTCCAGGGGGGTGAGGGGGGCTACACCTTC. Its protein product is CASSPFQGGEGGYTF. The full variable domain, completed using reference TRBV9 and TRBJ1-2, is DSGVTQTPKHLITATGQRVTLRCSPRSGDLSVYWYQQSLDQGLQFLIQYYNGEERAKGNILERFSAQQFPDLHSELNLSSLELGDSALYFCASSPFQGGEGGYTFGSGTRLTVV.

The rearrangement links TRBV2 to TRBJ1-4; D remains ambiguous. CDR3 length: 15 amino acids. V was pared by 9 bases and J by 3 bases, with 17 bases between. Per germline, CDR1 SNHLY and CDR2 FYNNEI. The CDR3 protein is CASTKDGVPNEKLFF. As DNA, the CDR3 is TGTGCCAGTACCAAAGACGGGGTCCCTAATGAAAAACTGTTTTTT.

V usage is TRBV15 and J usage is TRBJ2-7, with D possibly TRBD2 on 6 matching bases. V dropped 4 bases and J dropped 3 bases, with 13 bases sitting between them. The length of the CDR3 is 14 residues. Germline values: CDR1 LNHNV, CDR2 YYDKDF (reference sequence). The CDR3 coding sequence is TGTGCCACCAGCATTCAAAGGGGAGGCTACGAGCAGTACTTC. Protein: CATSIQRGGYEQYF.

This sequence joins TRBV12-3 or TRBV12-4 and TRBJ2-1; no clear D gene. The CDR3 extends over 12 amino acids. V was cut by 5 bases and J by 11 bases, with 13 bases left in between. CDR3: CASSPTSNQQFF. Written as DNA, the CDR3 is TGTGCCAGCAGTCCTACCTCAAATCAGCAGTTCTTC.

The chain employs TRBV6-5 and TRBJ1-3; tentatively, D is TRBD1 (6 bases). Germline V lookup: CDR1 MNHEY, CDR2 SVGAGI. V was shortened by 8 bases and J by 4 bases, with 15 bases between the two germline ends. CDR3 length equals 14 residues. The CDR3 DNA follows: TGTGCCAGCCACCGGGACAACGGAGGAAACACCATATATTTT. It is translated as CASHRDNGGNTIYF.

The rearrangement joins TRBV7-9 to TRBJ1-1, with D possibly matching TRBD1 (6 bases). V lost 10 bases, J lost 4 bases, and 13 bases lay in between. Germline CDR1 is SEHNR and CDR2 is FQNEAQ (reference sequence). The CDR3 totals 12 residues. CDR3 sequence: CAIQGFTTEAFF. The CDR3 DNA follows: TGTGCCATACAGGGCTTTACCACTGAAGCTTTCTTT.

The table lists this clone with a few counts. The chain recombines TRBV28 with TRBJ2-3; weak D call: TRBD1 (5 bases). Germline V gene data show CDR1 as MDHEN and CDR2 as SYDVKM. The CDR3 is 15 amino acids. V gave up 1 base and J gave up 0 bases, with 8 bases separating them. CDR3 sequence: CASSLYTGSTDTQYF. The CDR3 DNA reads TGTGCCAGCAGTTTATACACAGGTAGCACAGATACGCAGTATTTT. Full variable domain (outside the CDR3, taken from reference TRBV28 and TRBJ2-3): DVKVTQSSRYLVKRTGEKVFLECVQDMDHENMFWYRQDPGLGLRLIYFSYDVKMKEKGDIPEGYSVSREKKERFSLILESASTNQTSMYLCASSLYTGSTDTQYFGPGTRLTVL.

This clone appeared once. This chain uses TRBV2 with TRBJ2-5; D may be TRBD1 (5 bases). CDR1 and CDR2 from the germline V gene are SNHLY and FYNNEI. The length of the CDR3 is 17 residues. Trimming removed 2 bases from V and 2 bases from J, with 18 bases in between. The CDR3, as DNA: TGTGCCAGCAGTGAAATCGCCAGGACACACCTACAAGAGACCCAGTACTTC. Residues: CASSEIARTHLQETQYF.

This clone was recorded only once. J is TRBJ1-2 and V is TRBV5-6, with no clear D. Trimming took 3 bases from V and 4 from J, leaving 22 bases between them. The CDR3 has 17 amino acids. From germline, CDR1 is SGHDT and CDR2 YYEEEE. CDR3 residues: CASSSARRGVAGYGYTF. As DNA, the CDR3 is TGTGCCAGCAGCTCCGCTCGTCGTGGGGTGGCGGGCTATGGCTACACCTTC.

This clone has at least ten counts. The rearrangement joins TRBV6-5 to TRBJ1-1; 7 bases line up with TRBD1. With 6 bases clipped from V and 2 bases from J, the junction kept 6 bases outside the gene matches. This CDR3 contains 14 residues. Germline V gives CDR1 MNHEY, CDR2 SVGAGI. CDR3 DNA sequence: TGTGCCAGCAGGGTTAGGGGGCCCAACACTGAAGCTTTCTTT. Translating gives CASRVRGPNTEAFF.

V and J are TRBV7-6 and TRBJ2-3, with 9 bases lining up with TRBD2. The CDR3 has 16 residues. Germline V gene data show CDR1 as SGHVS and CDR2 as FNYEAQ. The trim removed 1 base at V and 3 bases at J, leaving 5 bases unmatched. CDR3 sequence (DNA): TGTGCCAGCAGCTTAGGTAGCGGGGGAAGAACAGATACGCAGTATTTT. Residues: CASSLGSGGRTDTQYF.

The chain is built from TRBV27 and TRBJ2-7, with 7 bases lining up with TRBD1. Losses at the gene ends were 3 bases for V and 4 bases for J; bases not matched to a gene: 6. In germline, CDR1 is MNHEY, CDR2 SMNVEV (reference sequence). This CDR3 has 14 residues. In DNA form, the CDR3 reads TGTGCCAGCAGTTTGTGGACAGGCGCGTACGAGCAGTACTTC. Its translation: CASSLWTGAYEQYF.

The chain couples TRBV5-4 to TRBJ1-3; 7 nucleotides line up with TRBD1. V was pared by 5 bases and J by 4 bases, with 6 bases of the junction left unmatched. The CDR3 is 14 amino acids. The germline gives CDR1 SGHNT, CDR2 YYREEE (reference sequence). The CDR3 DNA is TGTGCCAGCAGTGACAGGGCCGGCGGAAACACCATATATTTT. Its translation: CASSDRAGGNTIYF.

The V gene is TRBV6-5, the J gene TRBJ1-6, with 8 bases that match TRBD1. J was trimmed by 10 bases and V by 5 bases; bases with no gene match: 7. Germline CDR1 is MNHEY and CDR2 is SVGAGI. The CDR3 sequence is 14 residues long. DNA for the CDR3: TGTGCCAGCAGTCGGACAGGGTCGAAGTCACCCCTCCACTTT. The encoded protein is CASSRTGSKSPLHF.

The chain carries TRBV4-2 and TRBJ1-4; no clear D. The V gene's germline CDR1 is LGHNA and CDR2 YNFKEQ. CDR3 length: 15 amino acids. Trimming removed 1 base from V and 6 bases from J, with 12 bases in between. For the CDR3, the DNA is TGTGCCAGCAGCCAAGCCAACGGGGATGATGAAAAACTGTTTTTT. This encodes CASSQANGDDEKLFF.

The rearrangement uses TRBV9 and TRBJ2-5; no firm D call. The CDR3 length is 14 residues. The V gene lost 0 bases and the J gene lost 1 base, with 7 bases spanning the gap. Germline V gives CDR1 SGDLS, CDR2 YYNGEE. The CDR3 loop reads CASSVGASQETQYF. CDR3 sequence (DNA): TGTGCCAGCAGCGTAGGGGCGAGCCAAGAGACCCAGTACTTC.

The V and J genes are TRBV9 and TRBJ2-7, with TRBD2 identical over 7 bases. The germline CDR1 and CDR2 sequences are SGDLS and YYNGEE. The CDR3 consists of 12 residues. J gave up 9 bases and V 5 bases, and 8 bases lay outside the gene matches. The CDR3: CASRSREVGQYF. CDR3 nucleotide sequence: TGTGCCAGCAGGAGCCGGGAGGTCGGGCAGTACTTC.

The chain couples TRBV11-1 to TRBJ1-2; D uncertain. Germline values: CDR1 SGHAT, CDR2 FQDESV (reference sequence). V was pared by 6 bases and J by 7 bases, with 18 bases between. CDR3 length equals 14 residues. Here the CDR3 reads CASSHDPGRSGYTF. CDR3 DNA sequence: TGTGCCAGCAGTCACGATCCGGGGAGGTCTGGCTACACCTTC.

The V call is TRBV3-1 (or the pseudogene TRBV3-2), the J call TRBJ2-1, with TRBD2 identical over 12 bases. The CDR3 is 16 amino acids. The V gene's germline CDR1 is LGHDT and CDR2 YNNKEL (reference sequence). V shed 3 bases and J 5 bases; nucleotides not matched to a gene: 5. The CDR3 sequence: CASSHSLAGGNNEQFF. The CDR3 nucleotides are TGTGCCAGCAGCCATTCACTAGCGGGGGGCAACAATGAGCAGTTCTTC.

The V gene is TRBV11-2, the J gene TRBJ2-7; TRBD2 might be the D (5 bases). This CDR3 region has 12 residues. Trimming left V 5 bases short and J 6 bases short, with 11 bases between. Germline lookup yields CDR1 SGHAT and CDR2 FQNNGV. CDR3 coding DNA: TGTGCCAGCAGCCCCACGGGGAGCGAGCAGTACTTC. Amino acids: CASSPTGSEQYF.

The chain combines TRBV2 with TRBJ1-2; no clear D. Trimming cost V 2 bases and J 7 bases, with 14 bases left between them. In germline, CDR1 is SNHLY, CDR2 FYNNEI. The CDR3 consists of 14 residues. CDR3 coding DNA: TGTGCCAGCAGTGAACCGGGGAGGCTTAGTGGCTACACCTTC. Amino acids: CASSEPGRLSGYTF. The variable domain in full, completed from reference TRBV2 and TRBJ1-2, reads EPEVTQTPSHQVTQMGQEVILRCVPISNHLYFYWYRQILGQKVEFLVSFYNNEISEKSEIFDDQFSVERPDGSNFTLKIRSTKLEDSAMYFCASSEPGRLSGYTFGSGTRLTVV.

This chain links TRBV7-3 with TRBJ2-2; 8 bases are shared with TRBD2. The CDR3 is 15 residues long. Germline-derived CDR1 and CDR2 are SGHTA and FQGTGA. Losses at the gene ends were 1 base for V and 3 bases for J; bases not matched to a gene: 1. The CDR3 is CASSLMRGDTGELFF. The CDR3 DNA sequence: TGTGCCAGCAGCTTAATGCGGGGGGACACCGGGGAGCTGTTTTTT.

J is TRBJ2-7 and V is TRBV11-2; 13 bases align to TRBD2. Losses at the gene ends were 3 bases for V and 3 bases for J; bases not matched to a gene: 5. CDR3 length equals 16 residues. The germline V gene has CDR1 SGHAT and CDR2 FQNNGV. CDR3 amino acids: CASSFGTSGANYEQYF. CDR3 nucleotides: TGTGCCAGCAGCTTCGGGACTAGCGGGGCGAACTACGAGCAGTACTTC.

V is TRBV2 and J is TRBJ1-2; D may be TRBD1 (5 bases). Germline CDR1 SNHLY, CDR2 FYNNEI. The germline V and J ends were trimmed by 10 bases and 7 bases, with 19 bases remaining between them. CDR3 length: 13 amino acids. The CDR3 sequence: CATTGGSLGGYTF. The CDR3 DNA is TGTGCCACTACCGGGGGATCCCTAGGTGGCTACACCTTC. The full variable domain, rest sourced from reference TRBV2 and TRBJ1-2, is EPEVTQTPSHQVTQMGQEVILRCVPISNHLYFYWYRQILGQKVEFLVSFYNNEISEKSEIFDDQFSVERPDGSNFTLKIRSTKLEDSAMYFCATTGGSLGGYTFGSGTRLTVV.

CDR3 bases: TGTGCCACATATATAGGATGGACAGGGGTTAACTATGGCTACACCTTC. This codes for CATYIGWTGVNYGYTF. The chain links TRBV19 to TRBJ1-2; 9 bases map to TRBD1. CDR1 LNHDA and CDR2 SQIVND come from the germline V gene (reference sequence). Losses at the gene ends were 10 bases for V and 1 base for J; bases not matched to a gene: 13. This CDR3 has 16 amino acids.

This sequence joins TRBV5-1 and TRBJ1-4; TRBD1 matches 9 bases. V was clipped by 4 bases and J by 7 bases; unmatched bases: 11. The germline V gene encodes CDR1 SGHRS and CDR2 YFSETQ. The CDR3 has 16 residues. The CDR3 DNA is TGCGCCAGCAGCCTACCTACAGGGGGCGAGGGTGAAAAACTGTTTTTT. It is translated as CASSLPTGGEGEKLFF.